The 22 T cell receptor beta chains below all came from one sample that was sequenced in a study of human T cells and chemical hapten exposure. Time point: pre-sensitization, week 0. Described treatment: therapeutic diphenylcyclopropenone sensitization with weekly scalp DPC. TCRdb analysed the RACE reads with MiXCR anew, one entry per CDR3 protein. This sample has some 360,000 distinct CDR3 sequences, with about 5.1% found just once. Sequenced here: whole blood, sampled in connection with sensitization to the hapten diphenylcyclopropenone (DPC). These receptors were taken from a woman aged 50 to 65 with alopecia areata. Some clones in this sample may be carry-over from other donors' samples.

The CDR3 spells CAGNRVNTEAFF. In nucleotides, the CDR3 is TGTGCCGGCAACAGGGTGAACACTGAAGCTTTCTTT. The chain uses TRBV7-2 and TRBJ1-1; the D gene is possibly TRBD1 (6 bases). V gave up 11 bases and J gave up 0 bases, with 10 bases separating them. The CDR3 extends over 12 amino acids. Germline V gene lookup returns CDR1 SGHTA and CDR2 FQGNSA.

This chain links TRBV28 with TRBJ2-1; 7 bases map to TRBD2. V trimming: 6 bases; J trimming: 4 bases; junction bases outside the gene matches: 9. Germline assignment: CDR1 MDHEN and CDR2 SYDVKM. The CDR3 is 15 residues long. The CDR3 sequence: CASSPPGTIYNEQFF. In nucleotides, the CDR3 is TGTGCCAGCAGCCCCCCGGGGACTATTTACAATGAGCAGTTCTTC.

In this sample, this clonotype turned up a few times. The chain combines TRBV7-8 with TRBJ1-2; D gene unclear. V was cut by 5 bases and J by 4 bases, with 8 bases left in between. CDR3 length: 12 amino acids. The germline V gene encodes CDR1 SGHVS and CDR2 FQNEAQ. The CDR3 DNA reads as TGTGCCAGCAGCCCCCTTAGCTATGGCTACACCTTC. This gives the protein CASSPLSYGYTF.

As concerns this clonotype: Given a much more abundant clone one base away, this may be a read error. No conserved phenylalanine or tryptophan ends this CDR3, so it is likely a read error. DNA for the CDR3: TGTGCCAGCAGTTTTAGCCGGGTCGAGCAGTACCTC. Translating it yields CASSFSRVEQYL. V is TRBV28 and J is TRBJ2-7, with D unresolved. Trimming stripped 3 bases from V and 6 bases from J, with 9 bases between. Germline V CDR1 and CDR2: MDHEN, SYDVKM. The CDR3 consists of 12 residues.

This clonotype appeared many times. The CDR3 loop reads CASSLDGYTEAFF. In DNA form, the CDR3 reads TGTGCCAGCAGCTTGGACGGATACACTGAAGCTTTCTTT. J is TRBJ1-1 and V is TRBV7-3, with D unclear. Germline loops: CDR1 SGHTA, CDR2 FQGTGA. This CDR3 spans 13 amino acids. V lost 3 bases to trimming and J lost 3 bases, with 8 bases between them.

This clonotype was detected only a few times. This chain's CDR3 is CASTGESNQPQHF. The CDR3 region has the DNA TGTGCCAGCACCGGGGAGAGCAATCAGCCCCAGCATTTT. The gene calls are TRBV2 and TRBJ1-5; D remains unclear. Trimming took off 7 bases at V and 1 base at J, with 8 bases between the two ends. Germline V gives CDR1 SNHLY, CDR2 FYNNEI. This CDR3 has 13 residues.

This clonotype was seen repeatedly, ten times or more. V gene TRBV7-2 combines with J gene TRBJ2-3; D gene ambiguous. Trimming stripped 8 bases from V and 2 bases from J, with 8 bases between. CDR3 length equals 12 residues. Germline V gene lookup returns CDR1 SGHTA and CDR2 FQGNSA. CDR3 bases: TGTGCCAGCTCGACCTCCACAGATACGCAGTATTTT. Encoded protein: CASSTSTDTQYF.

The chain uses TRBV6-1 and TRBJ1-5, with a weak D call TRBD1 (5 bases). The CDR3 covers 15 residues. V lost 6 bases to trimming and J lost 4 bases, with 16 bases between them. The germline CDR1 and CDR2 sequences are MNHNS and SASEGT. The CDR3 DNA follows: TGTGCCAGCAGAATACCTGGGGCGGAAAATCAGCCCCAGCATTTT. The encoded protein is CASRIPGAENQPQHF.

This clonotype has a handful of counts. V gene TRBV3-1 combines with J gene TRBJ2-7; no definite D call. Deletions cut 0 bases from V and 1 base from J, with 10 bases between. The CDR3 spans 15 residues. Germline V gene sequence: CDR1 LGHDT, CDR2 YNNKEL (reference sequence). CDR3 sequence reads: CASSQDLGPSYEQYF. The CDR3 DNA follows: TGTGCCAGCAGCCAAGATCTAGGACCGTCCTACGAGCAGTACTTC.

The DNA of the CDR3 is TGTGCCAGCAGTCCCAGGGGGGTGGGTGGCTACACCTTC. Translating gives CASSPRGVGGYTF. The chain carries TRBV12-3 or TRBV12-4 and TRBJ1-2; 7 bases map to TRBD1. CDR3 length: 13 residues. After removal of 5 bases from V and 7 bases from J, the junction contained 7 bases not matched to a gene.

The chain has TRBV7-9 and TRBJ2-1; tentatively, D is TRBD1 (6 bases). This CDR3 contains 16 residues. The V gene's germline CDR1 is SEHNR and CDR2 FQNEAQ (reference sequence). V was trimmed by 5 bases and J by 0 bases, leaving 14 bases between them. The CDR3 nucleotides are TGTGCCAGCAGCCTTACGAGGGGGAGCTCCTACAATGAGCAGTTCTTC. Translated, it gives CASSLTRGSSYNEQFF.

This clonotype was seen repeatedly, ten times or more. The chain combines TRBV2 with TRBJ1-5; D is possibly TRBD1 (6 bases). The CDR3 is 13 amino acids. V was clipped by 8 bases and J by 3 bases, with 11 bases between them. From germline, CDR1 is SNHLY and CDR2 FYNNEI. The DNA for the CDR3 is TGTGCCAGCGGGCAGGGGTACAATCAGCCCCAGCATTTT. Translated, it gives CASGQGYNQPQHF.

The rearrangement joins TRBV4-1 to TRBJ1-5; D is perhaps TRBD1 (6 bases). The CDR3 contains 16 residues. Trimming removed 1 base from V and 2 bases from J, with 12 bases in between. Germline lookup yields CDR1 MGHRA and CDR2 YSYEKL. CDR3 in DNA: TGCGCCAGCAGCCAAGTTGGGGGCGAGGGCAATCAGCCCCAGCATTTT. Protein product: CASSQVGGEGNQPQHF.

Many counts were recorded for this clonotype. The rearrangement joins TRBV10-3 to TRBJ2-2; 7 bases line up with TRBD2. Germline-derived CDR1 and CDR2 are ENHRY and SYGVKD. J gave up 1 base and V 5 bases, and 1 base lay outside the gene matches. This CDR3 contains 14 residues. This CDR3 reads CAISSSGNTGELFF. The CDR3 nucleotides read TGTGCCATCAGTTCTAGCGGGAACACCGGGGAGCTGTTTTTT.

This clonotype has more than one count but fewer than ten. Being one base from a much bigger clone, this may be a read error. The CDR3 coding sequence is TGTGCCAGCACCCGGGGACAGCCGAACACTGAAGCTTTCTTT. It specifies CASTRGQPNTEAFF. The J gene is TRBJ1-1, the V gene TRBV12-3 or TRBV12-4; TRBD1 agrees at 7 bases. V was pared by 7 bases and J by 1 base, with 6 bases of the junction left unmatched. The CDR3 runs to 14 residues.

This chain uses TRBV3-1 with TRBJ2-1, with D perhaps assigned TRBD1 or TRBD2 (5 bases each). The V gene lost 4 bases and the J gene lost 0 bases, with 13 bases spanning the gap. Germline-derived CDR1 and CDR2 are LGHDT and YNNKEL (reference sequence). The CDR3 sequence is 16 residues long. The CDR3 coding sequence is TGTGCCAGCAGCCGGGACCCGGGGAGCTCCTACAATGAGCAGTTCTTC. Translating it yields CASSRDPGSSYNEQFF.

This clonotype was observed a handful of times. The J gene is TRBJ1-5, the V gene TRBV6-5; weak D call: TRBD1 (6 bases). The CDR3 length is 13 residues. Trimming pared 5 bases from V and 6 bases from J, leaving 11 bases between. Germline-derived CDR1 and CDR2 are MNHEY and SVGAGI. CDR3 nucleotide sequence: TGTGCCAGCAGTACAGGGCTGGGTCAGCCCCAGCATTTT. It yields the protein CASSTGLGQPQHF.

In its sample, this clonotype was seen many times. The V call is TRBV27, the J call TRBJ2-7, with D uncertain. The CDR3 covers 14 residues. Germline assignment: CDR1 MNHEY and CDR2 SMNVEV (reference sequence). V was shortened by 5 bases and J by 5 bases, with 16 bases between the two germline ends. This CDR3 reads CASSPPGPQNEQYF. Written as DNA, the CDR3 is TGTGCCAGCAGTCCCCCAGGCCCCCAGAACGAGCAGTACTTC.

The V gene is TRBV6-5, the J gene TRBJ2-7; perhaps TRBD1 as D (5 bases). CDR1 is MNHEY and CDR2 is SVGAGI in the germline V gene. The CDR3 totals 13 residues. Between the trimmed V and J ends, which lost 2 bases and 3 bases, there was a span of 8 bases. As DNA, the CDR3 is TGTGCCAGCAGTTACGGGGCAAACTACGAGCAGTACTTC. This encodes CASSYGANYEQYF.

This clonotype showed up many times. The CDR3 DNA is TGCAGTGCTCGGGTCCCCGACTCCTACGAGCAGTACTTC. Translated, it gives CSARVPDSYEQYF. The chain has TRBV20-1 and TRBJ2-7, with D unclear. The germline V gene has CDR1 DFQATT and CDR2 SNEGSKA (reference sequence). The CDR3 runs 13 residues. V was pared by 5 bases and J by 0 bases, with 11 bases between.

Details on this clonotype: At one end, the junction sequence differs from germline, possibly due to a read error. The chain recombines TRBV5-6 with TRBJ2-1; possible D gene TRBD2, 7 bases. This CDR3 has 16 residues. Per germline, CDR1 SGHDT and CDR2 YYEEEE. The CDR3 spells CASSLETSRGHNEHFF. As DNA, the CDR3 is TGTGCCAGCAGCCTGGAGACTAGCCGGGGGCACAATGAGCATTTCTTC.

This clonotype was observed at least ten times. The chain couples TRBV5-6 to TRBJ2-3; D possibly corresponds to TRBD2 (6 bases). Looked up from germline, CDR1 is SGHDT and CDR2 is YYEEEE. CDR3 length: 14 residues. V lost 3 bases, J lost 4 bases, and 12 bases lay in between. The CDR3 DNA reads as TGTGCCAGCAGCTCGGGACTGTCTCCAGATACGCAGTATTTT. Amino acids: CASSSGLSPDTQYF.